The present TCR beta chain was sequenced within a study of blood T cell repertoires in COVID-19. Study information: Specimens from acute and convalescent COVID-19 originated in the United States, Italy and Spain. The cDNA or gDNA used as material had been derived from T cells, B-cell-depleted T cells, or PBMCs.

The J segment lost 9 bases and the V segment lost 1 base, leaving 7 bases of the junction unmatched. The CDR3 has 15 residues. From germline, CDR1 is SGHTA and CDR2 FQGNSA. Under the authors' procedure: Reference gene primer amplification gave estimated nucleated cell counts. Method: immunoSEQ multiplex PCR; TCRdb's copy keeps in-frame clones and lacks some. V and J calls and clone size come straight from that table; D and trimming were deduced from the DNA. The sample lists 300,000 to 350,000 clones, 85% to 90% occurring once. Sample: peripheral blood. The V and J genes are TRBV7-2 and TRBJ2-4; TRBD1 matches at 9 bases. The receptor's source is a woman aged 25 to 39 with COVID-19, enrolled during active disease. The CDR3 DNA follows: TGTGCCAGCAGCTTAGGGACAGGGGTTCTGGGCATTCAGTACTTC. This sequence encodes CASSLGTGVLGIQYF.